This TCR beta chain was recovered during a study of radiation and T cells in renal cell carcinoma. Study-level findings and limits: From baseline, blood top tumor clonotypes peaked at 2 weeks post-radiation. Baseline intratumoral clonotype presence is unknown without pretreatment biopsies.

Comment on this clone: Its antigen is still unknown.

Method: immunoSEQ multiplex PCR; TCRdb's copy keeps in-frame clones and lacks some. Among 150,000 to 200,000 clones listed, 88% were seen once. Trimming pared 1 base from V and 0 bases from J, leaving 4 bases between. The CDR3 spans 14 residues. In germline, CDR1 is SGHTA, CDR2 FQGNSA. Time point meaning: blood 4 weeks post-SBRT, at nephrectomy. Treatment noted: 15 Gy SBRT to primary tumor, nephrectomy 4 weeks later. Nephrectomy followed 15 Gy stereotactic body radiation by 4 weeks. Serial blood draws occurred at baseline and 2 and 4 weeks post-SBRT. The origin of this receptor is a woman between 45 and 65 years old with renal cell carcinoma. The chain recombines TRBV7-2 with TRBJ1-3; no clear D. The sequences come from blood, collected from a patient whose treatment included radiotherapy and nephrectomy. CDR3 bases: TGTGCCAGCAGCTTAGGGAACTCTGGAAACACCATATATTTT. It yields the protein CASSLGNSGNTIYF.